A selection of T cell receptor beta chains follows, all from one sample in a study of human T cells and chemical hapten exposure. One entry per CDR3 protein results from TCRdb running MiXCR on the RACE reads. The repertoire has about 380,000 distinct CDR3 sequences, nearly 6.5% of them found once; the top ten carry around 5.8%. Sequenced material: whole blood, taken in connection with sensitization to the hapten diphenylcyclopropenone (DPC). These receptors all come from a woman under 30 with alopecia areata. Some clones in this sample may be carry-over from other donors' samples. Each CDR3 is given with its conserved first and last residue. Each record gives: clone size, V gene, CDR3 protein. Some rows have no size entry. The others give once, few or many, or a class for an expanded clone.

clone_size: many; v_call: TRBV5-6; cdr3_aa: CASSLRTTNTEAFF
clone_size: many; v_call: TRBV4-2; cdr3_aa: CASSQETGPIYGYTF
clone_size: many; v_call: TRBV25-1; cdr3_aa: CASSTITGVIYF
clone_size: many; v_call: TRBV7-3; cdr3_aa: CASSPLDRVGPYEQYF
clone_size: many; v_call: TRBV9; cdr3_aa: CASSVGVGQGTSYGYTF
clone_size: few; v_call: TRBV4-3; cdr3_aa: CASSQVGGSGANVLTF
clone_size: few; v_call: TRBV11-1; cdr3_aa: CASSSRREGDTQYF
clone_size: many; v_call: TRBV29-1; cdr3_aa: CSVEEGNRAPTGELFF
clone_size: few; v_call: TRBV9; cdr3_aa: CASSVSTGSHEQYF
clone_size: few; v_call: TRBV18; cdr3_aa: CASSPPERWEQFF
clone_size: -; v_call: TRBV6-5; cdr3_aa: CASSYSIIGEAFF
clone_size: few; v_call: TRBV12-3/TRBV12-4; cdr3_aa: CASTLTGGSGELFF
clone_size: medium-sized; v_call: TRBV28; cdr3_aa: CASSPGFASYNSPLHF
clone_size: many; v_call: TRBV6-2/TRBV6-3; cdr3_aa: CASTSRGQMDTQYF
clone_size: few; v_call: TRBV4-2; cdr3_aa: CASSQARGGTSGGSADTQYF
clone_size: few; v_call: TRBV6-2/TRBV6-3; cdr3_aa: CASSYDSYGYTF
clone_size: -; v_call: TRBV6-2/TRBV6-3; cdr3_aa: CASVLSWDRRDEESTNYGYTF
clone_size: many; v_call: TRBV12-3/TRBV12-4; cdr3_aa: CASSPKQENTEAFF
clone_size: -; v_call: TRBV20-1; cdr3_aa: CSARVGTFTGELFF
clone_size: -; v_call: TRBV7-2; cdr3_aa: CASSLVSTGPNYGYTF
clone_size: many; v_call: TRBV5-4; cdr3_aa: CASSFRLGSDQETQYF
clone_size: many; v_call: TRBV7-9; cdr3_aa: CASSPGSAMSYEQYF